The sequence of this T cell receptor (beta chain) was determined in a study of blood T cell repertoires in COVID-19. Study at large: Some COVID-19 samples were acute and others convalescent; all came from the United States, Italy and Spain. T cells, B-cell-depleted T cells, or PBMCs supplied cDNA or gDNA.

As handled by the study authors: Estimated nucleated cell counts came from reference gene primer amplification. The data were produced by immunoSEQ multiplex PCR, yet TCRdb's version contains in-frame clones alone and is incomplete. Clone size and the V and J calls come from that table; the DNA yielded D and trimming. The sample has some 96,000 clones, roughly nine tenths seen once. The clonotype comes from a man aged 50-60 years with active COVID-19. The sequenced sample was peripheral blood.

CDR3 residues: CASSLGTGDSNQPQHF. Here the CDR3 DNA reads TGTGCCAGCAGCTTGGGGACAGGGGATAGCAATCAGCCCCAGCATTTT. This sequence joins TRBV5-5 and TRBJ1-5; 9 nucleotides agree with TRBD1. The V gene end was trimmed by 0 bases and the J gene end by 0 bases; junction bases not matched to a gene: 1. In germline, CDR1 is SGHKS, CDR2 YYEKEE (reference sequence). The CDR3 is 16 residues long. The full variable domain, completed using reference TRBV5-5 and TRBJ1-5, is DAGVTQSPTHLIKTRGQQVTLRCSPISGHKSVSWYQQVLGQGPQFIFQYYEKEERGRGNFPDRFSARQFPNYSSELNVNALLLGDSALYLCASSLGTGDSNQPQHFGDGTRLSIL.